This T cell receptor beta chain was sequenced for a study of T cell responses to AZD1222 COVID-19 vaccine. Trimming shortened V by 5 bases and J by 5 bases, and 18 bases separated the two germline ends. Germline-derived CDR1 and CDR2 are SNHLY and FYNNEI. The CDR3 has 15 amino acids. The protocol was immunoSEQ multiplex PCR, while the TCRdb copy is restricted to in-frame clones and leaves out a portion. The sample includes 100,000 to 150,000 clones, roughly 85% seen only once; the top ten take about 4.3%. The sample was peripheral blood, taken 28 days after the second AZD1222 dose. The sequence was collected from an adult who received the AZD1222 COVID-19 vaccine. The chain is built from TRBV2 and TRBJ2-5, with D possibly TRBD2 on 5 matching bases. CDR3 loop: CASSSLRGAGETQYF. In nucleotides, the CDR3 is TGTGCCAGCAGTTCCCTGCGTGGCGCGGGCGAGACCCAGTACTTC.